This TCR beta chain derives from a study of T cell repertoires in cytomegalovirus infection. This clonotype occurred a few times. What it binds is unknown. CDR1 and CDR2 from the germline V gene are SEHNR and FQNEAQ (reference sequence). The ends were cut back, 3 bases at V and 5 bases at J, with 24 bases in the middle. The CDR3 has 18 amino acids. TCRdb ran MiXCR on the reads and lists one entry per CDR3 protein. This table has some 800,000 distinct CDR3 sequences, 25% to 35% appearing once. This specimen was cultured CD8+ T cells from PBMCs, taken from culture after CMV antigen stimulation. This chain links TRBV7-9 with TRBJ2-3, with D possibly matching TRBD1 (6 bases). This clonotype was sampled from a human donor in good health (CMV status not recorded). Some clones in this sample may be carry-over from other donors' samples. This CDR3 is CASSLNPLDSLNLDTQYF. The CDR3 DNA follows: TGTGCCAGCAGCTTGAATCCCCTGGACAGTTTGAACTTAGATACGCAGTATTTT.